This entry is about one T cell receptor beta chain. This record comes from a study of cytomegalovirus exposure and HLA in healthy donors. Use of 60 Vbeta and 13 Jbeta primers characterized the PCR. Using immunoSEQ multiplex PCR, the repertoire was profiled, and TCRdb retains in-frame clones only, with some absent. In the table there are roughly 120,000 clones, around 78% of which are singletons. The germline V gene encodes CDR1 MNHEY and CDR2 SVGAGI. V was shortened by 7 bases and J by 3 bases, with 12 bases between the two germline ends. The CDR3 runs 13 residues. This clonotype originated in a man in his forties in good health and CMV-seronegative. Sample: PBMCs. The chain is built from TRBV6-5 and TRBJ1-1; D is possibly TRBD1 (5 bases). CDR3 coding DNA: TGTGCCAGCAAATTACGGGGGTACACTGAAGCTTTCTTT. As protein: CASKLRGYTEAFF.